Listed here are 30 T cell receptor beta chains from one sample, sequenced in a study of blood T cell repertoires in COVID-19. Generated by immunoSEQ multiplex PCR, the TCRdb table keeps only in-frame clones and is missing some. The repertoire holds about 130,000 clones, with about 91% as singletons. The sample was peripheral blood. The source is a man aged 50 or older with acute or convalescent COVID-19.

The chain employs TRBV10-3 and TRBJ2-5, with a possible D match to TRBD2 (5 bases). Germline V CDR1 and CDR2: ENHRY, SYGVKD. Trimming removed 4 bases at V and 2 bases at J, with 8 bases between. CDR3 length: 13 amino acids. The CDR3 region is CAISGGAQETQYF. Written as DNA, the CDR3 is TGTGCCATCAGTGGGGGAGCACAAGAGACCCAGTACTTC.

The V and J genes are TRBV30 and TRBJ1-3; D is unresolved. V was shortened by 2 bases and J by 0 bases, with 11 bases between the two germline ends. There are 15 residues in the CDR3. From germline, CDR1 is GTSNPN and CDR2 SVGIG (reference sequence). The CDR3 loop reads CAWSRTRSSGNTIYF. For the CDR3, the DNA is TGTGCCTGGAGTAGGACTCGGAGCTCTGGAAACACCATATATTTT.

The rearrangement links TRBV6-1 to TRBJ2-5; 12 nucleotides agree with TRBD2. Germline trimming cut 0 bases from V and 4 bases from J; bases unmatched to any gene: 9. Germline-derived CDR1 and CDR2 are MNHNS and SASEGT. The CDR3 runs 18 residues. The CDR3 bases are TGTGCCAGCAGTGAAGCCCTTAGACTAGCGGGAGTGGGAGAGACCCAGTACTTC. Translating it yields CASSEALRLAGVGETQYF.

The V and J genes are TRBV28 and TRBJ2-2; 11 bases match TRBD2. Per germline, CDR1 MDHEN and CDR2 SYDVKM. V lost 2 bases and J lost 4; bases outside the gene matches: 3. CDR3 length equals 16 residues. This CDR3 reads CASSLTSGGPTGELFF. CDR3 DNA: TGTGCCAGCAGTTTAACTAGCGGGGGCCCCACCGGGGAGCTGTTTTTT.

J is TRBJ2-2 and V is TRBV15; TRBD1 matches at 7 bases. With 6 bases clipped from V and 6 bases from J, the junction kept 4 bases outside the gene matches. CDR3 length equals 13 residues. Germline V gives CDR1 LNHNV, CDR2 YYDKDF (reference sequence). DNA of the CDR3: TGTGCCACCAGGGAGACAGGGTCCGGGGAGCTGTTTTTT. Amino acids: CATRETGSGELFF.

V usage is TRBV5-4 and J usage is TRBJ1-3; possibly TRBD1 for D (6 bases). The CDR3 runs 15 residues. Germline V gene sequence: CDR1 SGHNT, CDR2 YYREEE (reference sequence). The ends were cut back, 3 bases at V and 0 bases at J, with 10 bases in the middle. The DNA for the CDR3 is TGTGCCAGCAGCTCCTTGACAGGCTCTGGAAACACCATATATTTT. It codes for CASSSLTGSGNTIYF. Drawing the rest from reference TRBV5-4 and TRBJ1-3, the complete variable domain is ETGVTQSPTHLIKTRGQQVTLRCSSQSGHNTVSWYQQALGQGPQFIFQYYREEENGRGNFPPRFSGLQFPNYSSELNVNALELDDSALYLCASSSLTGSGNTIYFGEGSWLTVV.

The sample holds one count of this clone. This chain links TRBV6-5 with TRBJ1-1; D may be TRBD1 (6 bases). Germline assignment: CDR1 MNHEY and CDR2 SVGAGI. The CDR3 runs 13 residues. V shed 10 bases and J shed 1 base, with 13 bases lying between them. The CDR3 DNA reads as TGTGCCATCAACAGGGCTTCGAACACTGAAGCTTTCTTT. Translation: CAINRASNTEAFF.

This clone has only one observation. The chain has TRBV6-1 and TRBJ2-2; 11 bases fit TRBD2. With 0 bases clipped from V and 7 bases from J, the junction kept 7 bases outside the gene matches. This CDR3 spans 17 amino acids. Germline CDR1 reads MNHNS; CDR2 reads SASEGT. The CDR3 nucleotides read TGTGCCAGCAGTGAAGCGCGACTAGCGGGGCGTAGCGGGGAGCTGTTTTTT. Amino acids: CASSEARLAGRSGELFF.

The table lists this clone with a few counts. The chain is built from TRBV7-6 and TRBJ1-4, with D perhaps TRBD1 (5 bases). Germline CDR1 is SGHVS and CDR2 is FNYEAQ. The CDR3 covers 15 residues. Between the trimmed V and J ends, which lost 1 base and 3 bases, there was a span of 9 bases. CDR3 loop: CASSLVRGSNEKLFF. The CDR3 coding sequence is TGTGCCAGCAGCTTAGTAAGGGGTTCTAATGAAAAACTGTTTTTT.

In this sample, this clone turned up once. This chain connects TRBV27 to TRBJ2-7; D not resolved. The V gene lost 2 bases and the J gene lost 3 bases, with 5 bases spanning the gap. The CDR3 spans 12 residues. The V gene's germline CDR1 is MNHEY and CDR2 SMNVEV (reference sequence). The CDR3 bases are TGTGCCAGCAGTTTAAACGGCTACGAGCAGTACTTC. This sequence encodes CASSLNGYEQYF.

The chain combines TRBV7-3 with TRBJ2-7, with 7 bases identical to TRBD2. This CDR3 spans 16 amino acids. Germline CDR1 reads SGHTA; CDR2 reads FQGTGA. The ends lost 1 base at V and 3 bases at J; junction bases unmatched: 9. Written as DNA, the CDR3 is TGTGCCAGCAGCTTAAGCGGGGGAACTTCCGTCTACGAGCAGTACTTC. Translated, it gives CASSLSGGTSVYEQYF. Supplemented by reference TRBV7-3 and TRBJ2-7, the full variable domain reads GAGVSQTPSNKVTEKGKYVELRCDPISGHTALYWYRQSLGQGPEFLIYFQGTGAADDSGLPNDRFFAVRPEGSVSTLKIQRTERGDSAVYLCASSLSGGTSVYEQYFGPGTRLTVT.

The V and J genes are TRBV28 and TRBJ1-4, with 8 bases identical to TRBD1. Germline trimming cut 5 bases from V and 6 bases from J; bases unmatched to any gene: 14. Per the germline V gene, CDR1 is MDHEN and CDR2 is SYDVKM. This CDR3 comprises 17 residues. The chain's CDR3 is CASSPDLVRGRYEKLFF. The CDR3, as DNA: TGTGCCAGCAGTCCGGATCTTGTCAGGGGGCGATATGAAAAACTGTTTTTT.

The V and J genes are TRBV19 and TRBJ1-1, with 7 bases aligning to TRBD1. This CDR3 has 12 amino acids. Germline trimming cut 9 bases from V and 6 bases from J; bases unmatched to any gene: 7. The germline V gene has CDR1 LNHDA and CDR2 SQIVND (reference sequence). CDR3 in amino acids: CASQFGQAEAFF. The CDR3 DNA is TGTGCCAGCCAGTTCGGACAGGCTGAAGCTTTCTTT. Combining the CDR3 with reference TRBV19 and TRBJ1-1 gives the whole variable domain DGGITQSPKYLFRKEGQNVTLSCEQNLNHDAMYWYRQDPGQGLRLIYYSQIVNDFQKGDIAEGYSVSREKKESFPLTVTSAQKNPTAFYLCASQFGQAEAFFGQGTRLTVV.

The J gene is TRBJ1-1, the V gene TRBV19, with D maybe TRBD1 (6 bases). The CDR3 spans 13 residues. Germline V gene data show CDR1 as LNHDA and CDR2 as SQIVND (reference sequence). Trimming cost V 3 bases and J 7 bases, with 12 bases left between them. CDR3 protein: CASSMTTQGEAFF. The DNA for the CDR3 is TGTGCCAGTAGTATGACCACACAGGGTGAAGCTTTCTTT.

V usage is TRBV19 and J usage is TRBJ1-5, with D tentatively TRBD1 (5 bases). The germline V gene has CDR1 LNHDA and CDR2 SQIVND (reference sequence). This CDR3 is 12 amino acids long. V lost 8 bases to trimming and J lost 1 base, with 6 bases between them. The DNA of the CDR3 is TGTGCCAGTGGGGGGAGCAATCAGCCCCAGCATTTT. This encodes CASGGSNQPQHF.

The chain links TRBV6-2 or TRBV6-3 to TRBJ1-3; 8 bases map to TRBD1. The CDR3 length is 13 residues. The V segment lost 4 bases and the J segment 7 bases; nucleotides outside the gene matches: 3. Germline V gives CDR1 MNHEY, CDR2 SVGEGT. DNA of the CDR3: TGTGCCAGCAGTTTCGCAGGGGGCAACACCATATATTTT. Protein product: CASSFAGGNTIYF.

This rearrangement joins TRBV5-1 to TRBJ1-2; 8 bases fit TRBD1. V was pared by 0 bases and J by 7 bases, with 11 bases of the junction left unmatched. The CDR3 totals 16 residues. CDR1 SGHRS and CDR2 YFSETQ come from the germline V gene. CDR3 in amino acids: CASSLGTGFNAGGYTF. CDR3 DNA: TGCGCCAGCAGCTTGGGGACAGGGTTTAACGCAGGTGGCTACACCTTC.

The J gene is TRBJ1-1, the V gene TRBV18; D is ambiguous. This CDR3 contains 16 residues. CDR1 is KGHSH, CDR2 LQKENI, per germline. V was trimmed by 1 base and J by 0 bases, leaving 12 bases between them. DNA of the CDR3: TGTGCCAGCTCACCACGGGCAAATCTTATGAACACTGAAGCTTTCTTT. Encoded protein: CASSPRANLMNTEAFF.

V and J are TRBV4-1 and TRBJ1-1; 7 nucleotides line up with TRBD1. The CDR3 is 16 residues long. Germline trimming cut 4 bases from V and 4 bases from J; bases unmatched to any gene: 12. The V gene's germline CDR1 is MGHRA and CDR2 YSYEKL. CDR3 nucleotides: TGCGCCAGCAGCCCCAGACAGGGCGGGGTGGGCACTGAAGCTTTCTTT. Translation: CASSPRQGGVGTEAFF.

The J gene is TRBJ2-1, the V gene TRBV27, with D possibly matching TRBD1 (6 bases). The CDR3 totals 15 residues. Trimming cost V 1 base and J 7 bases, with 14 bases left between them. Germline values: CDR1 MNHEY, CDR2 SMNVEV (reference sequence). CDR3: CASSLWAGVANEQFF. The CDR3 DNA reads as TGTGCCAGCAGTTTATGGGCAGGGGTGGCAAATGAGCAGTTCTTC.

Points on this clone: At one end, the junction sequence differs from germline, possibly due to a read error. The J gene is TRBJ1-1, the V gene TRBV15, with a tentative D call TRBD1 (5 bases). CDR1 is LNHNV, CDR2 YYDKDF, per germline (reference sequence). This CDR3 contains 15 residues. The CDR3 region has the DNA TGTGCCACCAGCAGGGACCCTGGGGGGAACACCGAAGCTTTCTTT. It encodes CATSRDPGGNTEAFF.

This clone was recorded a few times. This chain uses TRBV11-3 with TRBJ2-2, with a possible D match to TRBD2 (6 bases). Germline V lookup: CDR1 SGHNT, CDR2 YENEEA. V lost 5 bases and J 0 bases, leaving 16 bases between the germline ends. The CDR3 is made up of 17 amino acids. The CDR3 sequence: CASSRSGGSANTGELFF. In nucleotides, the CDR3 is TGTGCCAGCAGCCGTAGTGGGGGGAGCGCGAACACCGGGGAGCTGTTTTTT.

The rearrangement joins TRBV19 to TRBJ2-7; 7 bases match TRBD1. There are 14 residues in the CDR3. The germline V gene has CDR1 LNHDA and CDR2 SQIVND (reference sequence). The V segment lost 1 base and the J segment 3 bases; nucleotides outside the gene matches: 3. CDR3 sequence: CASSIGRQGYEQYF. The CDR3 nucleotides are TGTGCCAGTAGTATAGGACGACAGGGCTACGAGCAGTACTTC. Combining the CDR3 with reference TRBV19 and TRBJ2-7 gives the whole variable domain DGGITQSPKYLFRKEGQNVTLSCEQNLNHDAMYWYRQDPGQGLRLIYYSQIVNDFQKGDIAEGYSVSREKKESFPLTVTSAQKNPTAFYLCASSIGRQGYEQYFGPGTRLTVT.

CDR3 sequence (DNA): TGTGCCATTTCCGGGACTAGCGGTTTATCAAGCTCCTACAATGAGCAGTTCTTC. Translation gives CAISGTSGLSSSYNEQFF. The chain is built from TRBV7-9 and TRBJ2-1; 11 nucleotides align to TRBD2. CDR1 and CDR2 from the germline V gene are SEHNR and FQNEAQ (reference sequence). The CDR3 runs to 18 residues. With V trimmed by 10 bases and J by 0 bases, 14 bases remained unmatched. The full variable domain, in which reference TRBV7-9 and TRBJ2-1 provide the parts outside the CDR3, is DTGVSQNPRHKITKRGQNVTFRCDPISEHNRLYWYRQTLGQGPEFLTYFQNEAQLEKSRLLSDRFSAERPKGSFSTLEIQRTEQGDSAMYLCAISGTSGLSSSYNEQFFGPGTRLTVL.

V is TRBV3-1 (or the pseudogene TRBV3-2) and J is TRBJ2-3; unclear D gene. This CDR3 contains 14 residues. Trimming shortened V by 0 bases and J by 2 bases, and 6 bases separated the two germline ends. The germline V gene encodes CDR1 LGHDT and CDR2 YNNKEL (reference sequence). The CDR3 region is CASSQDIATDTQYF. CDR3 nucleotide sequence: TGTGCCAGCAGCCAAGATATAGCCACAGATACGCAGTATTTT.

The chain employs TRBV6-2 or TRBV6-3 and TRBJ1-1; 7 bases fit TRBD1. CDR1 is MNHEY, CDR2 SVGEGT, per germline. CDR3 size: 16 residues. Unmatched junction bases numbered 11, after V lost 5 bases and J lost 2 bases. CDR3 protein: CASSDPTGWRNTEAFF. DNA of the CDR3: TGTGCCAGCAGTGACCCGACAGGGTGGAGAAACACTGAAGCTTTCTTT.

V is TRBV11-3 and J is TRBJ1-1; D is ambiguous. V was clipped by 0 bases and J by 5 bases, with 13 bases between them. Germline CDR1 and CDR2: SGHNT and YENEEA. This CDR3 region has 15 residues. CDR3 in DNA: TGTGCCAGCAGCTTAGACAGCGGACGTGGTACTGAAGCTTTCTTT. Translated, it gives CASSLDSGRGTEAFF.

This chain uses TRBV23-1 with TRBJ2-5, with D uncertain. TRBV23-1 is recorded as an ORF, its role being uncertain. This CDR3 region has 13 residues. Trimming took off 10 bases at V and 1 base at J, with 13 bases between the two ends. In DNA, the CDR3 is TGCGCCAAAACTGAGACTTCCCAAGAGACCCAGTACTTC. Amino acid sequence: CAKTETSQETQYF.

V is TRBV15 and J is TRBJ2-7; TRBD1 matches at 7 bases. The CDR3 is made up of 14 amino acids. Germline-derived CDR1 and CDR2 are LNHNV and YYDKDF (reference sequence). Trimming took 2 bases from V and 7 from J; bases not matched to a gene: 8. This CDR3 is CATSRRGQPLEQYF. The DNA of the CDR3 is TGTGCCACCAGCAGACGGGGACAGCCCCTTGAGCAGTACTTC.

Here the CDR3 reads CASNSGTGRSPLHF. The DNA for the CDR3 is TGCGCCAGCAACTCCGGGACAGGGAGGTCACCCCTCCACTTT. The chain recombines TRBV4-1 with TRBJ1-6; TRBD1 matches at 9 bases. CDR1 MGHRA and CDR2 YSYEKL come from the germline V gene. The CDR3 sequence is 14 residues long. Losses at the gene ends were 7 bases for V and 10 bases for J; bases not matched to a gene: 8.